One and the same sample provided the 27 T cell receptor beta chains below, sequenced in a study of CXCR3-negative and CXCR3-positive naive CD8 T cells. Libraries were UMI-labeled 5' RACE TRB cDNA. One entry per CDR3 protein, without DNA, is what TCRdb gives after re-calling the 5' RACE reads. Recorded here are approximately 83,000 distinct CDR3 sequences; the top ten clones represent 1.7%. What was sequenced was naive CXCR3- CD8+ T cells from blood. Documented subset: CD45RO-CCR7+CD27+CD95- naive CD8+ T cells lacking CXCR3 (TNR3-). The source of these receptors is a human donor in good health. Some clones in this sample may be carry-over from other donors' samples.

The chain carries TRBV3-1 and TRBJ2-1; TCRdb's assignment of TRBD1 cannot be checked, as there is no DNA. CDR1 and CDR2 (germline): LGHDT, YNNKEL (reference sequence). The CDR3 contains 15 residues. The CDR3 region is CASSQSFRGADEQFF.

The chain has TRBV24-1 and TRBJ2-3. The germline V gene has CDR1 KGHDR and CDR2 SFDVKD. The CDR3 consists of 14 residues. CDR3 loop: CATSDGFSADTQYF.

V is TRBV5-6 and J is TRBJ2-7. There are 15 residues in the CDR3. Germline CDR1 is SGHDT and CDR2 is YYEEEE. CDR3 sequence: CASSLGPTYSYEQYF.

This sequence joins TRBV29-1 and TRBJ2-7; TCRdb's D gene call, TRBD2, goes unchecked for lack of DNA. The length of the CDR3 is 13 residues. Germline V gene lookup returns CDR1 SQVTM and CDR2 ANQGSEA. The CDR3 sequence is CSVPSGGSYEQYF.

The CDR3 loop is CSALTGARYNEQFF. The chain carries TRBV29-1 and TRBJ2-1; lacking DNA, the TRBD1 call made by TCRdb goes unchecked. The CDR3 sequence is 14 residues long. Germline-derived CDR1 and CDR2 are SQVTM and ANQGSEA.

V gene TRBV11-2 combines with J gene TRBJ2-1; the TCRdb call, TRBD2, lacks DNA for checking. There are 14 residues in the CDR3. Germline-derived CDR1 and CDR2 are SGHAT and FQNNGV. The CDR3 loop is CASSLAGGPYEQFF.

V gene TRBV12-3 or TRBV12-4 combines with J gene TRBJ2-3; TCRdb names TRBD2, which stays unverified in the absence of DNA. The CDR3 totals 15 residues. The CDR3 sequence is CASSLLAAHTDTQYF.

The V call is TRBV21-1, the J call TRBJ2-1; as DNA is missing, the TRBD2 call by TCRdb cannot be tested. TRBV21-1 is marked as a pseudogene. This CDR3 has 17 amino acids. The CDR3 protein is CASSKVETSGDLNEQFF.

The CDR3 loop reads CASSLGINEQFF. The chain joins TRBV5-4 to TRBJ2-1. This CDR3 has 12 residues. Germline V gives CDR1 SGHNT, CDR2 YYREEE (reference sequence).

The CDR3 loop reads CASSVGTSRYTF. The chain joins TRBV9 to TRBJ1-2. The germline CDR1 and CDR2 sequences are SGDLS and YYNGEE. The CDR3 totals 12 residues.

This CDR3 reads CASSQSGPGQSASTDTQYF. The genes are TRBV23-1 and TRBJ2-3; TCRdb names TRBD1, which stays unverified in the absence of DNA. TRBV23-1 is given ORF status, its function remaining uncertain. This CDR3 is 19 amino acids long.

This chain connects TRBV7-8 to TRBJ2-7. Germline loops: CDR1 SGHVS, CDR2 FQNEAQ. This CDR3 spans 12 amino acids. CDR3 amino acids: CASSLALGEQYF.

The CDR3 region is CSVAGTGVGFGSYNEQFF. V gene TRBV29-1 combines with J gene TRBJ2-1; absent DNA, TCRdb's TRBD1 call cannot be checked. The CDR3 runs 18 residues. The germline V gene encodes CDR1 SQVTM and CDR2 ANQGSEA.

The chain has TRBV11-2 and TRBJ2-1. The CDR3 is made up of 14 amino acids. Germline loops: CDR1 SGHAT, CDR2 FQNNGV. CDR3 region: CASSFLASDDEQFF.

The chain carries TRBV7-8 and TRBJ2-3; the TCRdb call, TRBD1, lacks DNA for checking. The V gene's germline CDR1 is SGHVS and CDR2 FQNEAQ. The CDR3 loop spans 14 amino acids. The CDR3: CASTGGSGPDTQYF.

The chain uses TRBV13 and TRBJ1-2; TCRdb lists TRBD1, though no DNA is available to test this call. The CDR3 spans 15 residues. CDR1 and CDR2 (germline): PRHDT, FYEKMQ (reference sequence). The CDR3 sequence is CASSIGTGGAYGYTF.

The chain's CDR3 is CASSLGPYNEQFF. The chain links TRBV12-3 or TRBV12-4 to TRBJ2-1. This CDR3 contains 13 residues.

This chain connects TRBV7-3 to TRBJ2-3; TCRdb lists TRBD1, though no DNA is available to test this call. The CDR3 sequence is 15 residues long. Germline V gene sequence: CDR1 SGHTA, CDR2 FQGTGA. CDR3 loop: CASSPSDRGPDTKYF. The whole variable domain, remainder taken from reference TRBV7-3 and TRBJ2-3, is GAGVSQTPSNKVTEKGKYVELRCDPISGHTALYWYRQSLGQGPEFLIYFQGTGAADDSGLPNDRFFAVRPEGSVSTLKIQRTERGDSAVYLCASSPSDRGPDTKYFGPGTRLTVL.

The V gene is TRBV7-2, the J gene TRBJ2-3; TCRdb's assignment of TRBD2 cannot be checked, as there is no DNA. CDR3 size: 15 residues. Germline V gives CDR1 SGHTA, CDR2 FQGNSA. The chain's CDR3 is CASSSTYPPPIGQYF. Combining the CDR3 with reference TRBV7-2 and TRBJ2-3 gives the whole variable domain GAGVSQSPSNKVTEKGKDVELRCDPISGHTALYWYRQSLGQGLEFLIYFQGNSAPDKSGLPSDRFSAERTGGSVSTLTIQRTQQEDSAVYLCASSSTYPPPIGQYFGPGTRLTVL.

The V gene is TRBV11-2, the J gene TRBJ2-7; checking the TCRdb D call of TRBD1 is not possible without DNA. Germline V gene sequence: CDR1 SGHAT, CDR2 FQNNGV. The length of the CDR3 is 17 residues. The CDR3 here is CASSLGLGTGYSYEQYF.

The rearrangement joins TRBV24-1 to TRBJ2-2; the D call from TCRdb, TRBD1, cannot be confirmed without DNA. Per the germline V gene, CDR1 is KGHDR and CDR2 is SFDVKD. CDR3 length: 14 residues. The CDR3 sequence is CATSEQGGTGELFF.

This chain joins TRBV4-1 and TRBJ1-1. Germline assignment: CDR1 MGHRA and CDR2 YSYEKL. CDR3 length: 14 residues. CDR3 protein: CASSRDSGGTEAFF.

The rearrangement uses TRBV20-1 and TRBJ2-7; the D call of TRBD2 rests on TCRdb alone, since no DNA is present to check it. CDR1 is DFQATT, CDR2 SNEGSKA, per germline (reference sequence). This CDR3 spans 14 amino acids. The CDR3 loop is CSARDLAGGLEQYF.

The J gene is TRBJ2-1, the V gene TRBV29-1; TCRdb names TRBD1, which stays unverified in the absence of DNA. The CDR3 has 15 residues. The V gene's germline CDR1 is SQVTM and CDR2 ANQGSEA. The CDR3 is CSVEEAWGAYNEQFF.

The chain combines TRBV29-1 with TRBJ2-7. The CDR3 consists of 12 residues. Germline CDR1 is SQVTM and CDR2 is ANQGSEA. CDR3: CSVETVSYEQYF.

This chain joins TRBV28 and TRBJ2-3; TCRdb's D gene call, TRBD1, goes unchecked for lack of DNA. Germline CDR1 and CDR2: MDHEN and SYDVKM. The CDR3 has 17 amino acids. This CDR3 reads CASRGTDTGFPQDTQYF.

This chain links TRBV12-3 or TRBV12-4 with TRBJ1-1; TCRdb designates TRBD1, a call that cannot be tested without DNA. The CDR3 spans 14 residues. This chain's CDR3 is CASTQDTPGTEAFF.